These T cell receptor beta chains were read from a single sample in a study of T cell repertoires in cytomegalovirus infection. MiXCR, run by TCRdb on the reads, gives a single entry per CDR3 protein. The sample yields 170,000 or so distinct CDR3 sequences, roughly 17% seen once. What was sequenced was CD8+ T cells from PBMCs. The source of these receptors is a human donor in good health (CMV status not recorded). Some clones in this sample may be carry-over from other donors' samples. Each CDR3 is given with its conserved first and last residue. D genes are given only for firm matches. Part of the rows lack a size; the others show once, few, many or a class for expanded clones.

NA,TRBD1,TRBV28,TRBJ2-7,TGTGCCAGCAGTCTCCGGGACAGGGACTACGAGCAGTACTTC,CASSLRDRDYEQYF
few,NA,TRBV6-2/TRBV6-3,TRBJ1-5,TGTGCCAGCAGTTACTCGAGGCAGGCTTACAATCAGCCCCAGCATTTT,CASSYSRQAYNQPQHF
NA,NA,TRBV6-6,TRBJ1-1,TGTGCCAGCAGTGCGAGGACAGCCTACACTGAAGCTTTCTTT,CASSARTAYTEAFF
NA,TRBD1,TRBV25-1,TRBJ1-1,TGTGCCAGCAGTGTCAACAGGGGGGAAGCTTTCTTT,CASSVNRGEAFF
few,TRBD2,TRBV11-2,TRBJ2-3,TGTGCCAGCAGCCCTAGCCCTATGGCGGGGGGCACAGATACGCAGTATTTT,CASSPSPMAGGTDTQYF
NA,TRBD1,TRBV29-1,TRBJ2-1,TGCAGCGTTGAAGGGACAGGAGGCTCCTACAATGAGCAGTTCTTC,CSVEGTGGSYNEQFF
few,NA,TRBV4-1,TRBJ2-1,TGTGCCAGCAGCCAAGAGAGCGGTGAGCAGTTCTTC,CASSQESGEQFF
NA,NA,TRBV6-2/TRBV6-3,TRBJ1-1,TGTGCCAGCAGTTACCCCGGTTTGAACACTGAAGCTTTCTTT,CASSYPGLNTEAFF
NA,TRBD1,TRBV4-3,TRBJ1-1,TGCGCCAGCAGCCAATCCATTCAACAGGGGCTGAACACTGAAGCTTTCTTT,CASSQSIQQGLNTEAFF
many,NA,TRBV7-2,TRBJ2-7,TGTGCCAGCAGCCCCGTGACGGGGCACTCCTACGAGCAGTACTTC,CASSPVTGHSYEQYF
few,NA,TRBV6-2/TRBV6-3,TRBJ1-1,TGTGCCAGCAGTTACTCGAGAGCGAACACTGAAGCTTTCTTT,CASSYSRANTEAFF